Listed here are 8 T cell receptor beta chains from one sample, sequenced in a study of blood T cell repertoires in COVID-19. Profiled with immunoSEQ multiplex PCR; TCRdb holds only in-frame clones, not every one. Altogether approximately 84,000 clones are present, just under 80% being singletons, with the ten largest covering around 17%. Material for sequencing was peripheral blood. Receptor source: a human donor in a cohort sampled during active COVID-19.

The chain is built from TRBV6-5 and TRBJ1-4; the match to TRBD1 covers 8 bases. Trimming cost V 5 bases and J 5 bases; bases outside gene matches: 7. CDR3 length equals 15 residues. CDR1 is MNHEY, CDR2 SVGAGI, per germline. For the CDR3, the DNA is TGTGCCAGCAGTCGGACAGGGTCGGGGAATGAAAAACTGTTTTTT. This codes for CASSRTGSGNEKLFF.

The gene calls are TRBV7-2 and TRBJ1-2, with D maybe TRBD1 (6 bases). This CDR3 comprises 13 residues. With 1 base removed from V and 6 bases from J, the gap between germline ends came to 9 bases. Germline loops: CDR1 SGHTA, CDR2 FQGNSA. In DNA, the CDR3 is TGTGCCAGCAGCTTAGATAACAGGGATGGCTACACCTTC. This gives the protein CASSLDNRDGYTF.

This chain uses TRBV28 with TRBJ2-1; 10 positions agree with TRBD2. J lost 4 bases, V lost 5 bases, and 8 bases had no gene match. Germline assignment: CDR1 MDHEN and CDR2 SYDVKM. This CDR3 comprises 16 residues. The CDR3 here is CASSGRLAGAYNEQFF. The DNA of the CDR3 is TGTGCCAGCAGTGGACGACTAGCGGGCGCTTACAATGAGCAGTTCTTC. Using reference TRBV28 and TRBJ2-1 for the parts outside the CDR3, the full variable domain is DVKVTQSSRYLVKRTGEKVFLECVQDMDHENMFWYRQDPGLGLRLIYFSYDVKMKEKGDIPEGYSVSREKKERFSLILESASTNQTSMYLCASSGRLAGAYNEQFFGPGTRLTVL.

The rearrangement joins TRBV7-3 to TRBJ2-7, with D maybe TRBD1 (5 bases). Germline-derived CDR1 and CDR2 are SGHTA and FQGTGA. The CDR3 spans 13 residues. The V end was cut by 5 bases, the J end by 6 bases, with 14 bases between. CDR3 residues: CASSLWQGFEQYF. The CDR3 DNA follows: TGTGCCAGCAGCCTATGGCAGGGATTCGAGCAGTACTTC.

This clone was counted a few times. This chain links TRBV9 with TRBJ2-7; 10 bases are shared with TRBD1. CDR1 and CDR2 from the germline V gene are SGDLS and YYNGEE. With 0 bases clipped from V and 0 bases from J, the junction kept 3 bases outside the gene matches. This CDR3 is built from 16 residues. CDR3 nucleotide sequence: TGTGCCAGCAGCGTAGAGGGGACAGGGGCCTCCTACGAGCAGTACTTC. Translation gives CASSVEGTGASYEQYF.

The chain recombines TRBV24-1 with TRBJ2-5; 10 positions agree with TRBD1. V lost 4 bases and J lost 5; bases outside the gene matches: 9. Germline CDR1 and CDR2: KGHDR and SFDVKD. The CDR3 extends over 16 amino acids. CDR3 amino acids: CATSDPGTGAGETQYF. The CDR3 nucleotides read TGTGCCACCAGTGACCCCGGGACAGGGGCGGGGGAGACCCAGTACTTC.

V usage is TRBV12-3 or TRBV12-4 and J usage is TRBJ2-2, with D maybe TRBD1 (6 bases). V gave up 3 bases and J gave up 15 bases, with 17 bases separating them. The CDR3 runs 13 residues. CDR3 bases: TGTGCCAGCAGTTTGCAGGGGCGGTCGTGGTTGTTTTTT. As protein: CASSLQGRSWLFF.

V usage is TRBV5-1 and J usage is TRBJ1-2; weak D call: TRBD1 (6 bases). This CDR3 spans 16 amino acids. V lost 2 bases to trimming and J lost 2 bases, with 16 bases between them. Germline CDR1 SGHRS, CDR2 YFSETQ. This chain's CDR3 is CASSLRATGLNYGYTF. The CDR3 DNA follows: TGCGCCAGCAGCTTACGAGCCACAGGGCTGAACTATGGCTACACCTTC.